This T cell receptor (beta chain) was sequenced in a study of beta chain features in type 1 diabetes (dated by TCRdb to 2016 to 2019). Regarding the study in general: No differences in mean age, gender distribution, total cell number or subset yield were found between patients and healthy donors. A total of 85 million to 110 million sorted cells were examined across all samples, and RNA yield correlated strongly with the number of cells per subset. The study compared the TCRB repertoires of sorted circulating CD4+ T cell subsets in recently diagnosed type 1 diabetes patients with those in matched healthy donors. Regulatory and stem cell-like memory subsets were obtained from only 8 patients and roughly 8 healthy donors, while naive and central memory subsets were obtained from all 30 or so donors.

Note on this clone: The target of this receptor is not known. No qualities accompany the bases; no much larger clone lies one base away.

The entire isolated RNA was reverse transcribed using the High Capacity cDNA Reverse Transcription Kit, and thus expressed TCRB transcripts were sequenced. Deep immunoSEQ sequencing was performed on naive, central memory and regulatory T cell samples, with an average of approximately 4 million total reads per sample. Sorted cells were lysed in RLT buffer, and RNA was extracted using DNase-treated RNeasy Micro or Mini kits according to cell number. To prevent cross-contamination, each cell subset was processed individually, whereas patient and healthy donor samples were processed jointly. Using the immunoSEQ multiplex PCR, TCRB sequences were amplified from cDNA into 87-bp fragments spanning the CDR3 region. Sequencing of the amplicons was done on the Illumina HiSeq platform. As for how the authors treated the data: Synthetic template baselines were used to correct PCR bias computationally, reads within Hamming distance 2 were collapsed, and singletons that could not be merged were discarded. By aligning reads against IMGT, V, D and J genes, CDR3 length, and insertions or deletions at six rearrangement sites were assigned. Clonotype counts were normalized to sorted cell number within each subset before computing true diversity and Gini coefficients with the tcR R package. The overlap coefficient, calculated on TCRB nucleotide sequences, was used to quantify repertoire sharing. TCRdb obtained this table from immuneACCESS and retained in-frame rearrangements with V and J assigned. These tables miss some clones; where compared with another copy, unresolved V genes account for less than half of the shortfall, and the remainder is unexplained. D and trimming were read from the DNA, whereas the V and J calls and clone size are those reported in that table. This sample has some 27,000 clones in its table, and approximately 64% of those were observed once. The leading ten clones occupy roughly 2.4% of the sample.

A single peripheral blood draw of 90 to 150 mL on average was collected from each donor into heparinised tubes. A BD FACSAria II and a panel including CD45RO, CCR7, CD25, CD127, CD95 and CD27 were used to sort naive, central memory, regulatory and stem cell-like memory CD4+ T cells. A purity above 98% was achieved for all sorted populations. PBMCs were isolated right away by Lymphoprep density gradient centrifugation and were stained directly, without culture. So that batch effects would be minimized, each experiment stained and sorted samples in pairs, pairing one healthy donor with one patient. CDR1 and CDR2 are drawn from the germline V gene (reference sequence): SEHNR, FQNEAQ. V is clipped by 2 bases and J by 4 bases, and the sequence between their germline boundaries is 17 bases long. Taken from cysteine to phenylalanine, the CDR3 has 16 residues. Only the CDR3 DNA is retained, 48 bases long and in frame from the first base.

The investigation overall reported the following: Because cDNA was sequenced instead of genomic DNA, highly expressing activated cells could be over-represented, though the groups showed no difference in activation or CD3 levels. Naive, central memory and regulatory TCRB repertoires appeared more similar among patients than among healthy donors. Only small numbers of individuals were included in the HLA sub-analyses, which left unresolved whether HLA type had any influence on TCRB rearrangement. A moderate but significant shortening of TCRB CDR3 length was observed in type 1 diabetes patients in all four CD4+ subsets. At VDJ recombination sites, type 1 diabetes patients had fewer insertions and more deleted nucleotides, which implies abnormalities in thymic rearrangement. PCR might favor shorter templates, but patient and control samples were amplified and corrected together, so any skew would affect both groups equally.

The source is a woman in her twenties or thirties with type 1 diabetes. What was sequenced was Tregs from blood. Sample cell subset or site, as interpreted from the label and publication: regulatory CD4+ T cells. The chain employs TRBV7-9 and TRBJ1-2; the D gene remains uncertain. The encoded CDR3 is CASSLRGSEGTYGYTF. The bases are TGTGCCAGCAGCTTACGGGGAAGTGAAGGAACCTATGGCTACACCTTC.